Sequencing of this T cell receptor (beta chain) was carried out in a study of blood T cell repertoires in COVID-19. About the study: T cells, B-cell-depleted T cells, or PBMCs provided the cDNA or gDNA that served as material.

In the original processing: Using reference gene primer amplification, nucleated cell counts were estimated. Some clones are missing from TCRdb's copy, which holds only in-frame ones; the method was immunoSEQ multiplex PCR. From that table come the V and J calls and clone size; the DNA was used to work out D and trimming. The sample has 300,000 to 400,000 clones, 85% seen once. Those designated as exposed participants met a COVID-19 case within 2 weeks before study entry. This CDR3 spans 16 amino acids. Per the germline V gene, CDR1 is SNHLY and CDR2 is FYNNEI. V was pared by 4 bases and J by 10 bases, with 20 bases between.

The chain joins TRBV2 to TRBJ1-6; D is unclear. Sequenced input: PBMCs or T cells enriched from blood (not recorded which). The clonotype originates from a woman aged 25 to 45 who had been exposed to COVID-19. Written as DNA, the CDR3 is TGTGCCAGCAGTGGGACCCGCAGCGGCCGCCCCTCACCCCTCCACTTT. This codes for CASSGTRSGRPSPLHF.